This T cell receptor beta chain is drawn from a study of shared clonotypes between healthy human individuals. As for this clone: What it recognizes is unknown.

Germline CDR1 is GTSNPN and CDR2 is SVGIG (reference sequence). The V gene end was trimmed by 1 base and the J gene end by 0 bases; junction bases not matched to a gene: 6. CDR3 length equals 15 residues. Findings of the study overall: The sampled material consisted only of blood, and tissue repertoires are likely to differ.

A CD45RA-negative memory subset and a CD45RA+ naive subset were separated from the CD4+ cells. Deep-level running was used for the assay. Clones were read by immunoSEQ multiplex PCR, and TCRdb kept only the in-frame ones, dropping some. In the table there are 850,000 to 1,100,000 clones, about 72% of which are singletons. The sequence came from a man in his late teens or twenties in good health. Some clones in this sample may be carry-over from other donors' samples. The sample taken for sequencing was memory CD4+ T cells from PBMCs. As for subset: CD45RA-negative fraction. This rearrangement joins TRBV30 to TRBJ2-7; 7 nucleotides line up with TRBD1. Written as DNA, the CDR3 is TGTGCCTGGAGTGGCACAGGGGAAAGCTCCTACGAGCAGTACTTC. The encoded protein is CAWSGTGESSYEQYF.